This TCR beta chain was documented in a study of regulatory T cells in long-lasting Graves disease. Study results and limitations: Owing to a sample size that was small, accuracy may have been reduced.

This CDR3 has 17 amino acids. V lost 2 bases to trimming and J lost 4 bases, with 20 bases between them. Germline CDR1 and CDR2: SGHTA and FQGTGA. Stated time point: newly diagnosed GD, antithyroid drugs for less than 3 months. PBMC-extracted RNA yielded the TCR library. At least ten counts were recorded for this clonotype. The antigen is not known. Through Arm-PCR of CDR3 regions and iRepertoire HTBI primers, TCR beta libraries were built. TCRdb fed the multiplex PCR reads into MiXCR, producing one record per CDR3 protein. Of 500,000 to 700,000 distinct CDR3 sequences in the sample, approximately 15% were seen once. The same data also went into a second study, on T cells in Graves' hyperthyroidism and ophthalmopathy. That source adds: Clinical symptoms, serum thyroxine, TRAb, thyroid ultrasound and orbital computed tomography established diagnosis. The primer set for the first-round RT-PCR of the TCR CDR3 was HTBI.

The source was peripheral blood mononuclear cells (PBMCs), collected at new diagnosis, from a patient treated with antithyroid drugs. The sequence was collected from a woman aged 25 to 39 with Graves disease. The chain combines TRBV7-3 with TRBJ1-1, with a possible D match to TRBD1 (5 bases). DNA for the CDR3: TGTGCCAGCAGCTTATGGTTATCGAGGGACGAAGGCACTGAAGCTTTCTTT. Translated: CASSLWLSRDEGTEAFF. Using reference TRBV7-3 and TRBJ1-1 for the parts outside the CDR3, the full variable domain is GAGVSQTPSNKVTEKGKYVELRCDPISGHTALYWYRQSLGQGPEFLIYFQGTGAADDSGLPNDRFFAVRPEGSVSTLKIQRTERGDSAVYLCASSLWLSRDEGTEAFFGQGTRLTVV.